The clone carrying this TCR beta chain was observed a handful of times. These data come from a study of identical twins. Using its own MiXCR run on the 5' RACE reads, TCRdb lists one record per CDR3 protein. The data show around 470,000 distinct CDR3 sequences, 13% to 15% seen once. V lost 0 bases and J 14 bases, leaving 15 bases between the germline ends. Looked up from germline, CDR1 is SGHRS and CDR2 is YFSETQ. The CDR3 is 14 amino acids. These records were also assigned to another study, of yellow fever vaccine responses in identical twins.

Input material: CD4+ T cells sorted from blood. The receptor was derived from a woman between 18 and 29 years old in good health. The V gene is TRBV5-1, the J gene TRBJ1-6; D is uncertain. The CDR3 region is CASSLDQPGESLHF. The CDR3 coding sequence is TGCGCCAGCAGCTTGGACCAGCCGGGTGAGTCCCTCCACTTT.